What follows are 31 T cell receptor beta chains derived from one specimen sequenced in a study of CD8 T cells in Susac syndrome. The authors reverse transcribed roughly 0.5 to 1 ug RNA with random hexamers. A single record per CDR3 protein comes from TCRdb applying MiXCR to the immunoSEQ multiplex PCR reads. The sample includes about 200,000 distinct CDR3 sequences, 95% of them seen just once. The sample consisted of CD4+ T cells from PBMCs. Receptor source: a human donor with multiple sclerosis.

The chain uses TRBV30 and TRBJ2-1; D is ambiguous. The CDR3 runs to 13 residues. V was clipped by 3 bases and J by 3 bases, with 9 bases between them. CDR1 GTSNPN and CDR2 SVGIG come from the germline V gene (reference sequence). CDR3 coding DNA: TGTGCCTGGAGAACTGACTTCTACAATGAGCAGTTCTTC. Protein: CAWRTDFYNEQFF.

The V and J genes are TRBV20-1 and TRBJ2-1; D unclear. CDR3 length equals 14 residues. Germline V lookup: CDR1 DFQATT, CDR2 SNEGSKA (reference sequence). V lost 1 base and J 7 bases, leaving 14 bases between the germline ends. The CDR3 loop reads CSARAYGRYNEQFF. Here the CDR3 DNA reads TGCAGTGCTAGAGCTTACGGGCGTTATAATGAGCAGTTCTTC.

This clonotype has only one observation. A junction end diverges from the germline sequence, so it may reflect a read error. V gene TRBV29-1 combines with J gene TRBJ2-6; no clear D. The CDR3 extends over 16 amino acids. Germline V CDR1 and CDR2: SQVTM, ANQGSEA. The CDR3 coding sequence is TGCAGCGTTGAAGATCTTGGTAGCTCTGGGACCAACGTCCTGACTTTC. Protein sequence: CSVEDLGSSGTNVLTF.

The chain employs TRBV29-1 and TRBJ2-5; 7 bases match TRBD2. V lost 5 bases, J lost 5 bases, and 2 bases stayed unmatched. The CDR3 totals 11 residues. The germline gives CDR1 SQVTM, CDR2 ANQGSEA. The CDR3 bases are TGCAGCGTTAGGGAGGGGGAGACCCAGTACTTC. It yields the protein CSVREGETQYF.

The chain has TRBV20-1 and TRBJ2-5, with D unclear. This CDR3 is 11 amino acids long. V lost 7 bases to trimming and J lost 0 bases, with 6 bases between them. CDR1 is DFQATT, CDR2 SNEGSKA, per germline (reference sequence). The CDR3, as DNA: TGCAGTGGTCGGTACCAAGAGACCCAGTACTTC. This translates into CSGRYQETQYF.

J is TRBJ2-1 and V is TRBV9; 14 nucleotides line up with TRBD2. J gave up 8 bases and V 5 bases, and 12 bases lay outside the gene matches. CDR3 size: 17 residues. The germline CDR1 and CDR2 sequences are SGDLS and YYNGEE. The CDR3 spells CASSPSTSGGATDEQFF. The CDR3 bases are TGTGCCAGCAGTCCTTCGACTAGCGGGGGGGCCACGGATGAGCAGTTCTTC. The variable domain in full, with the rest retrieved from reference TRBV9 and TRBJ2-1, is DSGVTQTPKHLITATGQRVTLRCSPRSGDLSVYWYQQSLDQGLQFLIQYYNGEERAKGNILERFSAQQFPDLHSELNLSSLELGDSALYFCASSPSTSGGATDEQFFGPGTRLTVL.

The chain has TRBV11-2 and TRBJ2-2; D perhaps matches TRBD1 (5 bases). The CDR3 covers 14 residues. Trimming shortened V by 5 bases and J by 5 bases, and 12 bases separated the two germline ends. Germline V lookup: CDR1 SGHAT, CDR2 FQNNGV. CDR3 DNA sequence: TGTGCCAGCAGCCAGGGCCTAGGAACCGGGGAGCTGTTTTTT. Its protein product is CASSQGLGTGELFF.

This chain links TRBV5-1 with TRBJ2-3; TRBD2 agrees at 8 bases. This CDR3 has 13 residues. Germline CDR1 reads SGHRS; CDR2 reads YFSETQ. The V and J ends lost 4 bases and 5 bases, in that order; junction bases with no gene match: 3. CDR3 residues: CASSGGGIDTQYF. The DNA for the CDR3 is TGCGCCAGCAGCGGCGGGGGGATAGATACGCAGTATTTT.

The chain carries TRBV30 and TRBJ2-7, with a weak D call TRBD2 (6 bases). The CDR3 length is 14 residues. V lost 3 bases and J 3 bases, leaving 15 bases between the germline ends. Germline values: CDR1 GTSNPN, CDR2 SVGIG (reference sequence). The CDR3 region has the DNA TGTGCCTGGAGCGCCGGGAGAAGGGACTACGAGCAGTACTTC. This codes for CAWSAGRRDYEQYF.

The chain recombines TRBV5-1 with TRBJ2-1; 7 bases are a match to TRBD2. Germline V gene data show CDR1 as SGHRS and CDR2 as YFSETQ. The length of the CDR3 is 12 residues. Trimming removed 5 bases from V and 5 bases from J; junction bases left unmatched: 1. The DNA of the CDR3 is TGCGCCAGCAGTCGGGGGGACAATGAGCAGTTCTTC. This gives the protein CASSRGDNEQFF.

The chain carries TRBV20-1 and TRBJ1-2; D not resolved. Trimming left V 5 bases short and J 3 bases short, with 16 bases between. The CDR3 has 14 amino acids. Germline assignment: CDR1 DFQATT and CDR2 SNEGSKA (reference sequence). CDR3 coding DNA: TGCAGTGCTTCCCACCTCGGCCGCGACTATGGCTACACCTTC. Translated, it gives CSASHLGRDYGYTF.

This chain connects TRBV4-1 to TRBJ1-6; no firm D call. Germline-derived CDR1 and CDR2 are MGHRA and YSYEKL. The CDR3 has 13 residues. V lost 0 bases and J 9 bases, leaving 6 bases between the germline ends. The CDR3 DNA reads TGCGCCAGCAGCCAAGAGGTGGTTTCACCCCTCCACTTT. As protein: CASSQEVVSPLHF.

The gene calls are TRBV24-1 and TRBJ2-3; D is undetermined. Trimming removed 2 bases at V and 5 bases at J, with 13 bases between. The CDR3 spans 15 residues. CDR1 KGHDR and CDR2 SFDVKD come from the germline V gene. The DNA for the CDR3 is TGTGCCACCAGTGATTCCGGCCACCTACAAGATACGCAGTATTTT. It codes for CATSDSGHLQDTQYF.

J is TRBJ1-1 and V is TRBV29-1; TRBD1 matches 10 bases. The CDR3 runs 13 residues. CDR1 is SQVTM, CDR2 ANQGSEA, per germline. The V gene end was trimmed by 4 bases and the J gene end by 4 bases; junction bases not matched to a gene: 3. The CDR3 DNA sequence: TGCAGCGTTGGATGGACAGGGGGCACTGAAGCTTTCTTT. This sequence encodes CSVGWTGGTEAFF.

The chain couples TRBV30 to TRBJ1-5, with D uncertain. CDR3 length: 15 amino acids. Trimming stripped 2 bases from V and 9 bases from J, with 20 bases between. Per germline, CDR1 GTSNPN and CDR2 SVGIG (reference sequence). The CDR3 spells CAWSNALDQRGPQHF. The CDR3 DNA reads TGTGCCTGGAGTAATGCCCTCGACCAGCGAGGGCCCCAGCATTTT.

The chain has TRBV7-9 and TRBJ1-6, with 7 nucleotides matching TRBD1. V gave up 5 bases and J gave up 8 bases; unmatched junction bases: 9. The V gene's germline CDR1 is SEHNR and CDR2 FQNEAQ (reference sequence). The length of the CDR3 is 15 residues. The CDR3 nucleotides are TGTGCCAGCAGCAACAACCCAGGGGGGGATTCACCCCTCCACTTT. Amino acids: CASSNNPGGDSPLHF.

V usage is TRBV4-1 and J usage is TRBJ1-2; D unclear. This CDR3 region has 15 residues. Germline V gene sequence: CDR1 MGHRA, CDR2 YSYEKL. Trimming left V 1 base short and J 0 bases short, with 9 bases between. CDR3 region: CASSQGKGANYGYTF. CDR3 nucleotides: TGCGCCAGCAGCCAAGGGAAGGGAGCTAACTATGGCTACACCTTC.

The chain combines TRBV6-6 with TRBJ1-1; no firm D call. Trimming stripped 5 bases from V and 1 base from J, with 17 bases between. Germline lookup yields CDR1 MNHNY and CDR2 SVGAGI (reference sequence). The CDR3 consists of 16 residues. The CDR3 spells CASSPRPPWENTEAFF. The CDR3 DNA reads as TGTGCCAGCAGTCCCCGTCCACCCTGGGAGAACACTGAAGCTTTCTTT.

The rearrangement uses TRBV7-9 and TRBJ2-1; possible D gene TRBD1, 5 bases. This CDR3 spans 14 amino acids. From germline, CDR1 is SEHNR and CDR2 FQNEAQ (reference sequence). Trimming pared 5 bases from V and 7 bases from J, leaving 15 bases between. CDR3 in amino acids: CASSPQAGSNEQFF. CDR3 DNA: TGTGCCAGCAGCCCCCAGGCAGGGTCTAATGAGCAGTTCTTC.

This clonotype turned up a few times. J is TRBJ2-5 and V is TRBV5-1; D not certain. Germline-derived CDR1 and CDR2 are SGHRS and YFSETQ. This CDR3 spans 15 amino acids. The V and J ends lost 0 bases and 3 bases respectively, with 12 bases between them. The CDR3 loop is CASSLADGQKETQYF. CDR3 in DNA: TGCGCCAGCAGCTTGGCAGACGGGCAGAAAGAGACCCAGTACTTC.

The chain employs TRBV29-1 and TRBJ1-5; D may be TRBD1 (6 bases). There are 12 residues in the CDR3. Germline CDR1 is SQVTM and CDR2 is ANQGSEA. V was trimmed by 6 bases and J by 12 bases, leaving 18 bases between them. CDR3 nucleotide sequence: TGCAGCGTCACCCTCGGGGAAGGGGGCCAGCATTTT. Translating gives CSVTLGEGGQHF. Based on the CDR3 plus reference TRBV29-1 and TRBJ1-5, the full variable domain is SAVISQKPSRDICQRGTSLTIQCQVDSQVTMMFWYRQQPGQSLTLIATANQGSEATYESGFVIDKFPISRPNLTFSTLTVSNMSPEDSSIYLCSVTLGEGGQHFGDGTRLSIL.

V gene TRBV9 combines with J gene TRBJ2-1, with TRBD1 as a possible D gene (6 bases). Germline V lookup: CDR1 SGDLS, CDR2 YYNGEE. V was cut by 6 bases and J by 9 bases, with 19 bases left in between. This CDR3 contains 14 residues. The CDR3 region is CASTQDPDSSEQFF. The CDR3 DNA reads as TGTGCCAGCACCCAAGACCCGGACAGTTCTGAGCAGTTCTTC.

This rearrangement joins TRBV15 to TRBJ2-6, with D possibly TRBD1 on 5 matching bases. The CDR3 consists of 17 residues. Trimming removed 0 bases at V and 1 base at J, with 10 bases between. Looked up from germline, CDR1 is LNHNV and CDR2 is YYDKDF (reference sequence). The CDR3 sequence is CATSREGPKSGANVLTF. The CDR3, as DNA: TGTGCCACCAGCAGAGAGGGGCCGAAATCTGGGGCCAACGTCCTGACTTTC. Together with reference TRBV15 and TRBJ2-6, the CDR3 gives the full variable domain: DAMVIQNPRYQVTQFGKPVTLSCSQTLNHNVMYWYQQKSSQAPKLLFHYYDKDFNNEADTPDNFQSRRPNTSFCFLDIRSPGLGDTAMYLCATSREGPKSGANVLTFGAGSRLTVL.

The rearrangement uses TRBV11-3 and TRBJ2-3, with a tentative D call TRBD2 (5 bases). From germline, CDR1 is SGHNT and CDR2 YENEEA. Trimming shortened V by 5 bases and J by 1 base, and 13 bases separated the two germline ends. The CDR3 covers 15 residues. Here the CDR3 reads CASSPPNGGTDTQYF. As DNA, the CDR3 is TGTGCCAGCAGCCCCCCAAACGGGGGCACAGATACGCAGTATTTT.

The chain has TRBV4-2 and TRBJ2-1; 10 positions agree with TRBD2. From germline, CDR1 is LGHNA and CDR2 YNFKEQ. The CDR3 loop spans 16 amino acids. V dropped 0 bases and J dropped 7; count of bases not matched to a gene: 6. The CDR3 is CASSQESGGAGNEQFF. Here the CDR3 DNA reads TGTGCCAGCAGCCAAGAAAGCGGGGGGGCCGGGAATGAGCAGTTCTTC.

The chain carries TRBV24-1 and TRBJ2-1, with 9 positions matching TRBD1. This CDR3 spans 15 amino acids. Germline trimming cut 5 bases from V and 6 bases from J; bases unmatched to any gene: 7. CDR1 KGHDR and CDR2 SFDVKD come from the germline V gene. The CDR3 sequence: CATSAGTGLINEQFF. The DNA of the CDR3 is TGTGCCACCAGTGCCGGGACAGGGCTAATCAATGAGCAGTTCTTC.

This clonotype was found once. The chain couples TRBV7-8 to TRBJ2-7, with 9 bases fitting TRBD1. The trim removed 6 bases at V and 2 bases at J, leaving 8 bases unmatched. Germline loops: CDR1 SGHVS, CDR2 FQNEAQ. The CDR3 spans 15 residues. The CDR3 here is CASRPTGGATYEQYV. The CDR3 nucleotides are TGTGCCAGCAGACCGACAGGGGGAGCCACCTACGAGCAGTACGTC.

Written as DNA, the CDR3 is TGTGCCAGCAGCCCCCTGGCAGGGACCTACGAGCAGTACTTC. Its translation is CASSPLAGTYEQYF. The chain couples TRBV7-2 to TRBJ2-7; a possible D gene is TRBD1 (5 bases). This CDR3 contains 14 residues. From germline, CDR1 is SGHTA and CDR2 FQGNSA. V dropped 5 bases and J dropped 2 bases, with 13 bases sitting between them.

The count of this clonotype is one. The chain is built from TRBV3-1 and TRBJ1-6; 8 positions match TRBD1. Germline CDR1 LGHDT, CDR2 YNNKEL (reference sequence). With V trimmed by 4 bases and J by 10 bases, 9 bases remained unmatched. This CDR3 spans 15 amino acids. In nucleotides, the CDR3 is TGTGCCAGCAGCCTTAGGGGGACAGGAAACTCACCCCTCCACTTT. It codes for CASSLRGTGNSPLHF.

The CDR3 loop is CASSQDFIGRGVSPLHF. The DNA of the CDR3 is TGTGCCAGCAGCCAAGATTTTATTGGCAGGGGAGTTTCACCCCTCCACTTT. The chain couples TRBV4-2 to TRBJ1-6, with a weak D call TRBD1 (6 bases). Germline V lookup: CDR1 LGHNA, CDR2 YNFKEQ. There are 17 residues in the CDR3. V lost 0 bases to trimming and J lost 9 bases, with 18 bases between them.

V gene TRBV12-5 combines with J gene TRBJ2-3, with 7 bases matching TRBD1. Trimming at V came to 4 bases and at J to 2 bases, leaving 9 bases not matched to a gene. CDR1 and CDR2 from the germline V gene are LGHNT and FRNRAP. This CDR3 is 16 amino acids long. Here the CDR3 DNA reads TGTGCTAGTGGTTCCGTAAGGGACAGTATCACAGATACGCAGTATTTT. As protein: CASGSVRDSITDTQYF.